The entry below gives a single T cell receptor (beta chain) sequence along with its context. Produced via immunoSEQ multiplex PCR; TCRdb's table is partial and in-frame only. The data show under 95,000 clones, around 90% seen once. The data originate from a study of blood T cell repertoires in COVID-19. Overall study: The origin of the acute and convalescent COVID-19 samples was the United States, Italy and Spain.

The CDR3 runs 13 residues. V lost 5 bases to trimming and J lost 5 bases, with 12 bases between them. The V gene's germline CDR1 is SGHTA and CDR2 FQGTGA. The V call is TRBV7-3, the J call TRBJ2-5; D is perhaps TRBD2 (6 bases). The sequence derives from a woman at least 80 years old with acute or convalescent COVID-19. Material for sequencing was peripheral blood. The CDR3 coding sequence is TGTGCCAGCAGCCTTTCGGGGGTGGAGACCCAGTACTTC. Protein: CASSLSGVETQYF.